This T cell receptor (beta chain) was documented in a study of early T cells in non-severe SARS-CoV-2 infection. Study results and caveats: VDJdb-based annotation leaned toward anti-spike CD8 responses and missed private and CD4 specificities.

V dropped 3 bases and J dropped 1 base, with 13 bases sitting between them. Germline V CDR1 and CDR2: MGHRA, YSYEKL. CDR3 size: 17 residues. On this clonotype itself: Its antigen is unidentified.

Molecules of cDNA were individually given unique molecular identifiers that were attached to them. One entry per CDR3 protein results from TCRdb running MiXCR on the 5' RACE reads. The sample contains over 70,000 distinct CDR3 sequences, about 15% of which appear only once. This chain uses TRBV4-1 with TRBJ2-6; tentatively, D is TRBD1 (5 bases). This TCR derives from an adult who was a healthcare worker with PCR-confirmed SARS-CoV-2 infection or an uninfected control (not recorded which). Input material: whole blood. The CDR3 DNA is TGCGCCAGCAGCCAGGCGGTCTCAGGGTCTGGGGCCAACGTCCTGACTTTC. Amino acids: CASSQAVSGSGANVLTF.